These 21 T cell receptor beta chains were all obtained from the same sample, sequenced in a study of neurological immune-mediated disorders. Using its own MiXCR run on the 5' RACE reads, TCRdb lists one record per CDR3 protein. The profile shows around 60,000 distinct CDR3 sequences, about 3.4% of them singletons. The sample comprised PBMCs. The receptors shown here come from a woman aged 60-75 years with multiple sclerosis.

In this sample, this clonotype turned up many times. The chain employs TRBV9 and TRBJ1-2; D is uncertain. Germline loops: CDR1 SGDLS, CDR2 YYNGEE. The CDR3 contains 13 residues. With 7 bases removed from V and 2 bases from J, the gap between germline ends came to 12 bases. The CDR3 region is CASGTGENYGYTF. The CDR3 DNA follows: TGTGCCAGCGGAACGGGAGAGAACTATGGCTACACCTTC.

This clonotype has at least ten counts. The CDR3 here is CASDVRGYNEQFF. The CDR3 DNA follows: TGTGCCAGTGATGTTAGGGGATACAATGAGCAGTTCTTC. The chain employs TRBV12-3 or TRBV12-4 and TRBJ2-1; D possibly corresponds to TRBD1 (5 bases). V dropped 9 bases and J dropped 4 bases, with 13 bases sitting between them. This CDR3 contains 13 residues.

Only a few counts were recorded for this clonotype. A read error may explain this, as a much larger clone is one base away. The chain is built from TRBV21-1 and TRBJ2-4; no check of the table's D call, TRBD1, against the DNA was made. TRBV21-1 is shown as a pseudogene. The CDR3 length is 11 residues. CDR3 sequence: CDSSSQRRGYF. CDR3 nucleotides: TGTGACAGCAGCAGTCAGCGCCGCGGTTACTTC.

There are many counts of this clonotype. V is TRBV20-1 and J is TRBJ2-2; the match to TRBD1 covers 8 bases. The CDR3 runs to 16 residues. The J segment lost 4 bases and the V segment lost 1 base, leaving 8 bases of the junction unmatched. The germline CDR1 and CDR2 sequences are DFQATT and SNEGSKA (reference sequence). The chain's CDR3 is CSARVAGQGPTGELFF. The CDR3, as DNA: TGCAGTGCTAGAGTAGCTGGACAGGGTCCCACCGGGGAGCTGTTTTTT.

This clonotype was recorded at least ten times. The chain links TRBV5-1 to TRBJ2-3; 10 bases fit TRBD2. Losses at the gene ends were 4 bases for V and 4 bases for J; bases not matched to a gene: 12. This CDR3 is built from 17 residues. CDR1 is SGHRS, CDR2 YFSETQ, per germline. In DNA form, the CDR3 reads TGCGCCAGCAGCCGGGGGGCGGGGACTAGCGTCCCAGATACGCAGTATTTT. This codes for CASSRGAGTSVPDTQYF. Based on the CDR3 plus reference TRBV5-1 and TRBJ2-3, the full variable domain is KAGVTQTPRYLIKTRGQQVTLSCSPISGHRSVSWYQQTPGQGLQFLFEYFSETQRNKGNFPGRFSGRQFSNSRSEMNVSTLELGDSALYLCASSRGAGTSVPDTQYFGPGTRLTVL.

This clonotype appeared many times. The chain recombines TRBV6-1 with TRBJ2-1, with D unresolved. CDR1 is MNHNS, CDR2 SASEGT, per germline. The CDR3 contains 15 residues. V lost 2 bases and J lost 4, with 12 bases in between. The DNA of the CDR3 is TGTGCCAGCAGTGAACTGGCTTTACCGTACAATGAGCAGTTCTTC. It encodes CASSELALPYNEQFF.

Regarding this clonotype: This may arise from a read error, as a much more abundant clone is one base away. The V call is TRBV10-3, the J call TRBJ1-6; D is perhaps TRBD1 (5 bases). The CDR3 is 11 residues long. Per the germline V gene, CDR1 is ENHRY and CDR2 is SYGVKD. The CDR3 nucleotides read TGTGCCATCGGGGGTGATTCACACCTCCACTTT. Its translation is CAIGGDSHLHF.

This clonotype was picked up many times. The chain recombines TRBV5-1 with TRBJ1-2; 7 bases align to TRBD1. The CDR3 is 14 amino acids. The J segment lost 8 bases and the V segment lost 3 bases, leaving 10 bases of the junction unmatched. CDR1 and CDR2 from the germline V gene are SGHRS and YFSETQ. The DNA of the CDR3 is TGCGCCAGCAGCTGGGTGACAGGGTCTAAGGGCTACACCTTC. It encodes CASSWVTGSKGYTF.

This clonotype was found many times. This chain uses TRBV10-3 with TRBJ1-6; weak D call: TRBD1 (6 bases). The germline V and J ends were trimmed by 8 bases and 7 bases, with 9 bases remaining between them. The CDR3 spans 12 residues. Germline CDR1 is ENHRY and CDR2 is SYGVKD. The DNA of the CDR3 is TGTGCCATCGCCAGGGGAAATTCACCCCTCCACTTT. Translated: CAIARGNSPLHF.

This clonotype was seen ten or more times. The rearrangement links TRBV5-1 to TRBJ2-5; 10 bases fit TRBD1. Germline loops: CDR1 SGHRS, CDR2 YFSETQ. The CDR3 is 13 residues long. Trimming cost V 3 bases and J 4 bases; bases outside gene matches: 0. CDR3 bases: TGCGCCAGCAGCTGGACAGGGGGAGAGACCCAGTACTTC. It yields the protein CASSWTGGETQYF. The whole variable domain, filled in from reference TRBV5-1 and TRBJ2-5, reads KAGVTQTPRYLIKTRGQQVTLSCSPISGHRSVSWYQQTPGQGLQFLFEYFSETQRNKGNFPGRFSGRQFSNSRSEMNVSTLELGDSALYLCASSWTGGETQYFGPGTRLLVL.

This clonotype was observed many times. As DNA, the CDR3 is TGTGCCAGCAAGGGCTTGGTCGAGCAGTACTTC. It codes for CASKGLVEQYF. The genes are TRBV28 and TRBJ2-7; D gene uncertain. V shed 7 bases and J shed 6 bases, with 10 bases lying between them. CDR3 length: 11 amino acids. Germline loops: CDR1 MDHEN, CDR2 SYDVKM.

This clonotype was counted many times. This chain uses TRBV7-9 with TRBJ2-7; D is unresolved. The CDR3 totals 16 residues. Trimming took 5 bases from V and 4 from J, leaving 21 bases between them. The germline gives CDR1 SEHNR, CDR2 FQNEAQ (reference sequence). The CDR3 loop reads CASSRTNSWPFYEQYF. DNA for the CDR3: TGTGCCAGCAGCCGTACGAACAGTTGGCCCTTTTACGAGCAGTACTTC.

Ten or more counts support this clonotype. The rearrangement uses TRBV7-2 and TRBJ1-2; TRBD1 aligns across 7 bases. This CDR3 has 14 amino acids. Germline values: CDR1 SGHTA, CDR2 FQGNSA. V shed 4 bases, J shed 4 bases, and the junction held 6 bases outside the gene matches. The CDR3 here is CASSYGQAFYGYTF. The CDR3 DNA sequence: TGTGCCAGCAGCTACGGACAGGCCTTCTATGGCTACACCTTC.

This clonotype showed up many times. The chain uses TRBV7-9 and TRBJ2-4; weak D call: TRBD2 (5 bases). The germline V gene has CDR1 SEHNR and CDR2 FQNEAQ (reference sequence). Trimming removed 0 bases from V and 7 bases from J, with 7 bases in between. The CDR3 contains 13 residues. The CDR3 DNA follows: TGTGCCAGCAGCTTAGCTGGGGAGAACATTCAGTACTTC. This codes for CASSLAGENIQYF.

This clonotype was detected many times. V and J are TRBV20-1 and TRBJ2-2, with no clear D. Germline V gene lookup returns CDR1 DFQATT and CDR2 SNEGSKA (reference sequence). V was pared by 0 bases and J by 7 bases, with 15 bases between. This CDR3 spans 15 amino acids. CDR3 in DNA: TGCAGTGCTAGAGATAGGGCCAGGTTCGGCGGGGAGCTGTTTTTT. It yields the protein CSARDRARFGGELFF.

This clonotype was recorded a few times. A single base separates this from a much larger clone, so it may be a read error. V gene TRBV5-1 combines with J gene TRBJ2-1, with unresolved D. The CDR3 sequence is 15 residues long. V gave up 0 bases and J gave up 7 bases, with 14 bases separating them. Germline V gives CDR1 SGHRS, CDR2 YFSETQ. CDR3 in DNA: TGCGCCAGCAGCTTGGTATTTAAACTGGGGAATGAGCAGTTCTTC. As protein: CASSLVFKLGNEQFF.

This clonotype was seen at least ten times. This chain uses TRBV12-3 or TRBV12-4 with TRBJ2-1; TRBD2 matches 9 bases. This CDR3 is built from 14 residues. V shed 4 bases and J 3 bases; nucleotides not matched to a gene: 1. CDR3 amino acids: CASSSSGIYNEQFF. In DNA form, the CDR3 reads TGTGCCAGCAGTTCTAGCGGGATCTACAATGAGCAGTTCTTC.

This clonotype was seen repeatedly, ten times or more. V and J are TRBV5-1 and TRBJ2-7, with a weak D call TRBD1 (6 bases). This CDR3 has 16 amino acids. The germline gives CDR1 SGHRS, CDR2 YFSETQ. Between the trimmed V and J ends, which lost 0 bases and 3 bases, there was a span of 16 bases. The chain's CDR3 is CASSLDLSQGHYEQYF. The CDR3 nucleotides read TGCGCCAGCAGCTTGGATTTGTCCCAGGGGCACTACGAGCAGTACTTC.

This clonotype was seen many times. J is TRBJ2-5 and V is TRBV29-1; D is uncertain. The V gene lost 4 bases and the J gene lost 0 bases, with 6 bases spanning the gap. CDR1 and CDR2 (germline): SQVTM, ANQGSEA. The CDR3 spans 12 residues. The CDR3 reads CSVVPYQETQYF. CDR3 nucleotides: TGCAGCGTTGTACCCTACCAAGAGACCCAGTACTTC. Full variable domain (rest looked up from reference TRBV29-1 and TRBJ2-5): SAVISQKPSRDICQRGTSLTIQCQVDSQVTMMFWYRQQPGQSLTLIATANQGSEATYESGFVIDKFPISRPNLTFSTLTVSNMSPEDSSIYLCSVVPYQETQYFGPGTRLLVL.

The genes are TRBV20-1 and TRBJ2-3; D is undetermined. The CDR3 has 12 amino acids. Germline-derived CDR1 and CDR2 are DFQATT and SNEGSKA (reference sequence). Trimming stripped 5 bases from V and 0 bases from J, with 6 bases between. The CDR3 loop reads CSAYQSTDTQYF. CDR3 nucleotide sequence: TGCAGTGCTTACCAAAGCACAGATACGCAGTATTTT.

This clonotype was seen many times. This chain links TRBV5-1 with TRBJ2-7, with TRBD1 matching 7 bases. After removal of 0 bases from V and 5 bases from J, the junction contained 5 bases not matched to a gene. Per the germline V gene, CDR1 is SGHRS and CDR2 is YFSETQ. The CDR3 covers 14 residues. This CDR3 reads CASSLEGALDEQYF. The CDR3, as DNA: TGCGCCAGCAGCTTGGAGGGGGCTCTTGACGAGCAGTACTTC. The full variable domain, rest sourced from reference TRBV5-1 and TRBJ2-7, is KAGVTQTPRYLIKTRGQQVTLSCSPISGHRSVSWYQQTPGQGLQFLFEYFSETQRNKGNFPGRFSGRQFSNSRSEMNVSTLELGDSALYLCASSLEGALDEQYFGPGTRLTVT.